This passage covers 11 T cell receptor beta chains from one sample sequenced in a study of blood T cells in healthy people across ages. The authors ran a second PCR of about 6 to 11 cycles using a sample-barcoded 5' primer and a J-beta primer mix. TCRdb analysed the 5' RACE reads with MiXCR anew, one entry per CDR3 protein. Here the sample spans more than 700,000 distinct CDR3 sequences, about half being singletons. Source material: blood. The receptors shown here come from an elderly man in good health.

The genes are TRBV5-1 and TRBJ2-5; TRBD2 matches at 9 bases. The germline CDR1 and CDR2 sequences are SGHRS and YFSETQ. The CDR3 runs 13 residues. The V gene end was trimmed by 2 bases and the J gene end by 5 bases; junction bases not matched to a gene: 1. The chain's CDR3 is CASSLGLAETQYF. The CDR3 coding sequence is TGCGCCAGCAGCTTAGGACTAGCGGAGACCCAGTACTTC.

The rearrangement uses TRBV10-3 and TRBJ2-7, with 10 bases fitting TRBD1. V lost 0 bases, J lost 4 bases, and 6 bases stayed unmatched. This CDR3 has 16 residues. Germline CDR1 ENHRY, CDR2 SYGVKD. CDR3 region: CAISESRTGGRYEQYF. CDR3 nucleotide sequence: TGTGCCATCAGTGAGTCCAGGACAGGGGGAAGATACGAGCAGTACTTC.

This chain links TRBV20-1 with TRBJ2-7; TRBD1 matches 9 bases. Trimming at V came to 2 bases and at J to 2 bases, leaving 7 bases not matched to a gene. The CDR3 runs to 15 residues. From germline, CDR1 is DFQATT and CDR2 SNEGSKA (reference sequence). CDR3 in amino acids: CSARNSRDRAYEQYF. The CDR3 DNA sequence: TGCAGTGCTAGAAACAGCCGGGACAGGGCCTACGAGCAGTACTTC.

The CDR3 DNA follows: TGTGCCAGCAGCTCTCCGGGACCCACAGATACGCAGTATTTT. As protein: CASSSPGPTDTQYF. The chain is built from TRBV7-2 and TRBJ2-3; tentatively, D is TRBD1 or TRBD2 (5 bases each). The CDR3 length is 14 residues. Per germline, CDR1 SGHTA and CDR2 FQGNSA. Trimming pared 4 bases from V and 2 bases from J, leaving 10 bases between.

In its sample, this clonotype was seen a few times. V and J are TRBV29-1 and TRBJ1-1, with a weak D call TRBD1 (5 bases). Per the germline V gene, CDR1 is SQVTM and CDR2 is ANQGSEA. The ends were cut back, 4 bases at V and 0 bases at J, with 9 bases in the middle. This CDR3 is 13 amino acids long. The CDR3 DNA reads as TGCAGCGTTGCCCGACAGATGAACACTGAAGCTTTCTTT. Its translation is CSVARQMNTEAFF.

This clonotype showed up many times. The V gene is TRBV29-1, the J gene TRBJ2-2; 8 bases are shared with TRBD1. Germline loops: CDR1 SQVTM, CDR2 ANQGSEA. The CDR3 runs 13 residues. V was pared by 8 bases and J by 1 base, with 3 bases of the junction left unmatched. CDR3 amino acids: CSYDRGNTGELFF. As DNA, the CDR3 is TGCAGCTACGACAGGGGGAACACCGGGGAGCTGTTTTTT.

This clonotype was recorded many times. CDR3 sequence: CASSLFSDTYNEQFF. The CDR3 DNA follows: TGTGCCAGCAGCTTGTTCAGCGACACATACAATGAGCAGTTCTTC. The rearrangement links TRBV5-6 to TRBJ2-1, with D hard to call. In germline, CDR1 is SGHDT, CDR2 YYEEEE. V dropped 1 base and J dropped 4 bases, with 12 bases sitting between them. The CDR3 sequence is 15 residues long.

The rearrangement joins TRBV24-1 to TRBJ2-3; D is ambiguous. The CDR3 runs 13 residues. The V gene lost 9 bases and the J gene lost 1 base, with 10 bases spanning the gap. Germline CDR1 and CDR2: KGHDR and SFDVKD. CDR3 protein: CATQVDGTDTQYF. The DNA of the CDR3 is TGTGCCACCCAAGTAGATGGCACAGATACGCAGTATTTT.

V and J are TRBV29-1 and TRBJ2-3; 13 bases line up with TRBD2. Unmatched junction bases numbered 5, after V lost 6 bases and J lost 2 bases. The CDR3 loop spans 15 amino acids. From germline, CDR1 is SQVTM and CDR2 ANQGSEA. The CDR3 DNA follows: TGCAGCGTCGGGACTAGCGGGGACCCCACAGATACGCAGTATTTT. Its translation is CSVGTSGDPTDTQYF.

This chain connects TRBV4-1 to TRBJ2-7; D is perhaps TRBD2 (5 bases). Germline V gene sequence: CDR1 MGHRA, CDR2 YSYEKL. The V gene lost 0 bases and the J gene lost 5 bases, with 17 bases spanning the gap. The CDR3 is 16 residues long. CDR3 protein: CASSQEERNLLHEQYF. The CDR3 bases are TGCGCCAGCAGCCAAGAAGAGCGGAACCTACTCCACGAGCAGTACTTC.

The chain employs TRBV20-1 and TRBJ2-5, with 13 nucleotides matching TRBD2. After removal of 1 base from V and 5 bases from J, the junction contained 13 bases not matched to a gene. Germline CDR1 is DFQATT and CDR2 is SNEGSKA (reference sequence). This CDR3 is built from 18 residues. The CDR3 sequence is CSARGLRLAGGDVETQYF. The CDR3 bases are TGCAGTGCTAGAGGTCTTCGACTAGCGGGGGGAGACGTTGAGACCCAGTACTTC.